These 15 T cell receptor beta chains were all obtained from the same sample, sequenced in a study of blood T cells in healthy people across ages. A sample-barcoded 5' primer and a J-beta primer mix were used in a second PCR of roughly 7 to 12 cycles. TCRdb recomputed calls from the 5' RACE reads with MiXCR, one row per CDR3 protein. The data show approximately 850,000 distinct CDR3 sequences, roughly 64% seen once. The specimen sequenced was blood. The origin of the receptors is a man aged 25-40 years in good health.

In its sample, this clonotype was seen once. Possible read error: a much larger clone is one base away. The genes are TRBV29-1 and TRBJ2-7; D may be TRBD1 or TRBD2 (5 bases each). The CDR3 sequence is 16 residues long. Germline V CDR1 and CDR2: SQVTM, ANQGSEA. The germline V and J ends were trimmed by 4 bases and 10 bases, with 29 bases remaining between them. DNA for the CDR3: TGCAGCGTTGTCGGGCCCGTGGCCGGGGACGCTCGGATCCAGTACTTC. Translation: CSVVGPVAGDARIQYF.

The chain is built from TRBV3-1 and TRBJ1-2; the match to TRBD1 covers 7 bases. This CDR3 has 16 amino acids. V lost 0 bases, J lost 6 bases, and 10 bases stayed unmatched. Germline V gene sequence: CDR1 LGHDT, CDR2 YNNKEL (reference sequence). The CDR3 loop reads CASSQDLLSRGNGYTF. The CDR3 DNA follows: TGTGCCAGCAGCCAAGATCTCCTCTCCAGGGGGAATGGCTACACCTTC.

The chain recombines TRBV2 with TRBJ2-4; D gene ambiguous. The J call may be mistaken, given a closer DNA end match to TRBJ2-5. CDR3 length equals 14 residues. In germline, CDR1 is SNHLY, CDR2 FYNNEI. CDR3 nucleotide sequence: TGTGCCAGCTCTAGGGAACAGCTCCAAGAGACCCAGTACTTC. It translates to CASSREQLQETQYF.

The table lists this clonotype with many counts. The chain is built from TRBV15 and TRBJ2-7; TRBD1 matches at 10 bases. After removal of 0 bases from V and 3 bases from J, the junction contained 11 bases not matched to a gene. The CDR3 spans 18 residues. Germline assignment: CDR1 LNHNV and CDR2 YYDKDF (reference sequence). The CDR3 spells CATSREQPGTGVFYEQYF. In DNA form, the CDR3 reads TGTGCCACCAGCAGAGAGCAACCCGGGACAGGGGTTTTCTACGAGCAGTACTTC.

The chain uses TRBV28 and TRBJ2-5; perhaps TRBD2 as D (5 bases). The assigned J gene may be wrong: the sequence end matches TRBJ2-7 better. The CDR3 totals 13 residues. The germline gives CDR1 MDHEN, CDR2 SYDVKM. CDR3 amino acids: CASSPTGIREQYF. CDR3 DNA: TGTGCCAGCAGTCCAACCGGGATTCGCGAGCAGTACTTC.

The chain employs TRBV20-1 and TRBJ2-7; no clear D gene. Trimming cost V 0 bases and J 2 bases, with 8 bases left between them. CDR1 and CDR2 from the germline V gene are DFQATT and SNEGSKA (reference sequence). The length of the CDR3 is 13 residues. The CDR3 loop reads CSAREHATYEQYF. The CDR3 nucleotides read TGCAGTGCTAGAGAACACGCAACCTACGAGCAGTACTTC.

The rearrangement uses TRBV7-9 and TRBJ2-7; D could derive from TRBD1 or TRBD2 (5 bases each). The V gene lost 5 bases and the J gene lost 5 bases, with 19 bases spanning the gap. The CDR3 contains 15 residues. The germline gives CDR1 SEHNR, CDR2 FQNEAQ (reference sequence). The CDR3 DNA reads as TGTGCCAGCAGCGCCAGAGGGACCTCTCGGGACGAGCAGTACTTC. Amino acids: CASSARGTSRDEQYF.

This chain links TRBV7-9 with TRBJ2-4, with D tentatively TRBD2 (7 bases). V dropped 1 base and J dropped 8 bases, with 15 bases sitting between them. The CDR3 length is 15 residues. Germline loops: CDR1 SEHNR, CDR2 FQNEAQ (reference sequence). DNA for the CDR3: TGTGCCAGCAGCTTAGTGGGAGGGGGTCTGGACATTCAGTACTTC. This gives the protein CASSLVGGGLDIQYF.

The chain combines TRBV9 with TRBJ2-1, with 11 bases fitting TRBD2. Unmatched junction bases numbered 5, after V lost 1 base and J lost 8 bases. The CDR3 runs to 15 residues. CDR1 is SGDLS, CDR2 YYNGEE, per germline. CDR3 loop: CASSVTSGSSHEQFF. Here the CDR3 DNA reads TGTGCCAGCAGCGTAACTAGCGGGAGCTCCCATGAGCAGTTCTTC.

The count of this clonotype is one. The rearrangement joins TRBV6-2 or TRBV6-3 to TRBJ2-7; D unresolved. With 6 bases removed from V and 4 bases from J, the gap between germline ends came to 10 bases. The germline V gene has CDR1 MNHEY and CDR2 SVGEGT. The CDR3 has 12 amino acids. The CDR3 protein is CASRESRYEQYF. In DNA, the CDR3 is TGTGCCAGCAGAGAAAGCAGGTACGAGCAGTACTTC.

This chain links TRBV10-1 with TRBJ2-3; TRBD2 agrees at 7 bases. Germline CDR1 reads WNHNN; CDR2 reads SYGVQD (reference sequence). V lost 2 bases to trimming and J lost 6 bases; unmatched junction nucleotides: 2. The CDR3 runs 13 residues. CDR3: CASSEMGGDTQYF. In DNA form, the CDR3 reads TGCGCCAGCAGTGAGATGGGGGGGGATACGCAGTATTTT.

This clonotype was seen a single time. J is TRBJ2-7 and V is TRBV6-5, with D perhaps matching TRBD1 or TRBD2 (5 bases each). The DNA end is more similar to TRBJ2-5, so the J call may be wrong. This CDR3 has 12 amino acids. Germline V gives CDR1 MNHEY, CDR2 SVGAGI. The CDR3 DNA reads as TGTGCCAGCACCGGTGGGGGTGGGACCCAGTACTTC. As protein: CASTGGGGTQYF.

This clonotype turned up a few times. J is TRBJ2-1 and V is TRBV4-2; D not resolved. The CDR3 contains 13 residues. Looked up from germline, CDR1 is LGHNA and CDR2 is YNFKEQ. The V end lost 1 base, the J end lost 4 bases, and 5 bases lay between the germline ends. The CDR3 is CASSQVAYNEQFF. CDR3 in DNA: TGTGCCAGCAGCCAAGTGGCGTACAATGAGCAGTTCTTC.

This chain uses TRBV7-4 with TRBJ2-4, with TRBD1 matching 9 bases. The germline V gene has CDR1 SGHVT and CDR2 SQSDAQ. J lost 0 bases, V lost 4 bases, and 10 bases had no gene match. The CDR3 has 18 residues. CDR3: CASSYAPTGGLAKNIQYF. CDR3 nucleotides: TGTGCCAGCAGCTACGCCCCGACAGGGGGTCTAGCCAAAAACATTCAGTACTTC.

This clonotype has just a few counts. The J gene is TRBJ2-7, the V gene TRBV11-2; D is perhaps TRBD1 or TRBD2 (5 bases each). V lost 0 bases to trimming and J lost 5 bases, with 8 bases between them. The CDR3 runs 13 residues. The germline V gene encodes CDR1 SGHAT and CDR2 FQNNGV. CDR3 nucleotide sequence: TGTGCCAGCAGCTTAGAACGAGGGGACGAGCAGTACTTC. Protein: CASSLERGDEQYF.